The 7 T cell receptor beta chains in this list originate from one sample, sequenced in a study of PD-L1 blockade in urothelial cancer. Some clones are missing from TCRdb's copy, which holds only in-frame ones; the method was immunoSEQ multiplex PCR. The table lists tens of thousands of clones, 90% of them singletons. Indicated time point: pretreatment peripheral blood. The specimen was PBMCs, collected around atezolizumab (anti-PD-L1) treatment. These receptors were taken from a man aged 55 to 70 with urothelial cancer.

This clone was seen once. V and J are TRBV5-1 and TRBJ2-5; TRBD2 matches at 11 bases. Per germline, CDR1 SGHRS and CDR2 YFSETQ. The J segment lost 3 bases and the V segment lost 2 bases, leaving 6 bases of the junction unmatched. This CDR3 spans 16 amino acids. In nucleotides, the CDR3 is TGCGCCAGCAGCTTCCTAGCGGGAGGAAGTGAAGAGACCCAGTACTTC. It is translated as CASSFLAGGSEETQYF. The full variable domain, with the rest looked up from reference TRBV5-1 and TRBJ2-5, is KAGVTQTPRYLIKTRGQQVTLSCSPISGHRSVSWYQQTPGQGLQFLFEYFSETQRNKGNFPGRFSGRQFSNSRSEMNVSTLELGDSALYLCASSFLAGGSEETQYFGPGTRLLVL.

The rearrangement links TRBV7-6 to TRBJ2-1; 9 bases are shared with TRBD2. V dropped 5 bases and J dropped 6; count of bases not matched to a gene: 17. The CDR3 covers 18 residues. CDR1 and CDR2 from the germline V gene are SGHVS and FNYEAQ. The CDR3 DNA reads TGTGCCAGCAGCCGACCTAGATCTAGCGGGGCCTCGTCCAATGAGCAGTTCTTC. Its translation is CASSRPRSSGASSNEQFF.

This chain connects TRBV5-5 to TRBJ2-5; the D gene is possibly TRBD1 (6 bases). The CDR3 is 14 amino acids. In germline, CDR1 is SGHKS, CDR2 YYEKEE (reference sequence). The V and J ends lost 0 bases and 3 bases respectively, with 9 bases between them. The DNA of the CDR3 is TGTGCCAGCAGCTTGGGGACAGCAAAAGAGACCCAGTACTTC. Protein product: CASSLGTAKETQYF.

This clone appeared once. A read error may produce the germline difference seen at one junction end. The chain is built from TRBV20-1 and TRBJ1-1; 9 bases match TRBD1. Germline V gives CDR1 DFQATT, CDR2 SNEGSKA (reference sequence). CDR3 length equals 11 residues. The CDR3 sequence is CSQGADTEAFF. DNA of the CDR3: TGTTCACAGGGGGCGGACACTGAAGCTTTCTTT.

CDR3 sequence (DNA): TGTGCCAGTAGTATTCGGGGAGGGGGTTCACCCCTCCACTTT. This encodes CASSIRGGGSPLHF. The genes are TRBV19 and TRBJ1-6; maybe TRBD1 (6 bases). V shed 3 bases and J shed 9 bases, with 12 bases lying between them. The length of the CDR3 is 14 residues. Germline V gives CDR1 LNHDA, CDR2 SQIVND (reference sequence).

The chain is built from TRBV29-1 and TRBJ2-5, with D maybe TRBD1 (6 bases). Germline-derived CDR1 and CDR2 are SQVTM and ANQGSEA. V lost 6 bases, J lost 2 bases, and 16 bases lay in between. The CDR3 covers 14 residues. CDR3 DNA: TGCAGCGTGGGCAGCGGACAGATTCAAGAGACCCAGTACTTC. Translated, it gives CSVGSGQIQETQYF.

The genes are TRBV7-6 and TRBJ2-5; 13 nucleotides match TRBD2. The trim removed 4 bases at V and 4 bases at J, leaving 3 bases unmatched. The CDR3 spans 15 residues. Germline CDR1 is SGHVS and CDR2 is FNYEAQ. The CDR3 nucleotides are TGTGCCAGCAGCTCACGGACTAGCGGGGGAGAGACCCAGTACTTC. Translated, it gives CASSSRTSGGETQYF.